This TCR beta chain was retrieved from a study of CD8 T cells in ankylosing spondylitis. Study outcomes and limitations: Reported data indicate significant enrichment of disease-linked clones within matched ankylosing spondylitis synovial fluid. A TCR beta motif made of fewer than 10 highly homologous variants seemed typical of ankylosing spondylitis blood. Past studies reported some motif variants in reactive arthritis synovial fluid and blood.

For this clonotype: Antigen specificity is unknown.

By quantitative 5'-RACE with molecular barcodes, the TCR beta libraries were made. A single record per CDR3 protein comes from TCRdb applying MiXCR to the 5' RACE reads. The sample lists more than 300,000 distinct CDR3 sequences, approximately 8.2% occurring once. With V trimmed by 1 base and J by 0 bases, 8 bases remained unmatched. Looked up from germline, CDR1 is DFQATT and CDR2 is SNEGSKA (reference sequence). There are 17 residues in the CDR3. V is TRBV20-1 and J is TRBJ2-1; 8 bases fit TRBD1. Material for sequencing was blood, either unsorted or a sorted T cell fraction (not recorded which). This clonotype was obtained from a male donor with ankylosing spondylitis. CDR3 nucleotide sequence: TGCAGTGCTAGAGCTCGGGACAGGCGCCGCTCCTACAATGAGCAGTTCTTC. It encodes CSARARDRRRSYNEQFF.